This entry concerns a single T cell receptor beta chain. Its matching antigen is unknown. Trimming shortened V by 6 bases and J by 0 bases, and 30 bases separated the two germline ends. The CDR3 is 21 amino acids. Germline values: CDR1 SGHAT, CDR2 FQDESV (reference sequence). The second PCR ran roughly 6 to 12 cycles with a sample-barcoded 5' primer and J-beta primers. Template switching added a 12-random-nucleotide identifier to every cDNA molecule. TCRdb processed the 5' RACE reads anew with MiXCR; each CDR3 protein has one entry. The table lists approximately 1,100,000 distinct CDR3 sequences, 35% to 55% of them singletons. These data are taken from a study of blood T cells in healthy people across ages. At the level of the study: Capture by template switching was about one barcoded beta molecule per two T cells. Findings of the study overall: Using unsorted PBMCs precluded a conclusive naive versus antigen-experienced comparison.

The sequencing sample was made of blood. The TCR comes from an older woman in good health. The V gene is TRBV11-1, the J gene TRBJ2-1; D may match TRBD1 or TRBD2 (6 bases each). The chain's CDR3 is CASRYLSLAPIRGSSYNEQFF. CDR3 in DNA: TGTGCCAGCAGATACCTAAGTCTAGCGCCAATTAGGGGGAGCTCCTACAATGAGCAGTTCTTC.